The clone carrying this T cell receptor (beta chain) was picked up a small number of times. Its target is not known. These data come from a study of vaccination and CD4 T cells after COVID-19. This CDR3 is 13 amino acids long. V was shortened by 4 bases and J by 8 bases, with 9 bases between the two germline ends. Germline CDR1 is MGHDK and CDR2 is SYGVNS. Stated treatment: approximately nine-day PBMC culture with coronavirus spike peptide pools or control peptides (ViraFEST assay). Half-medium replacement with fresh IL-2 medium took place on days 3 and 7. With the Oncomine TCR Beta short-read assay, DNA from cultured CD4+ T cells was sequenced. Genomic DNA extraction was carried out from cultured CD4+ T cells. TCRdb passed the PCR reads through MiXCR, listing each CDR3 protein once. The table lists around 15,000 distinct CDR3 sequences, about 48% of them singletons. Study-level points and caveats: Convalescent patients had 304 of 307 vaccine-specific clones showing spike mono-reactivity.

The clonotype comes from a human donor who had recovered from COVID-19. This rearrangement joins TRBV25-1 to TRBJ1-6; no clear D gene. Sequencing was carried out using CD4+ T cells from blood, cultured in vitro. The CDR3: CASSVFTDSPLHF. In DNA, the CDR3 is TGTGCCAGCAGTGTTTTCACTGATTCACCCCTCCACTTT.